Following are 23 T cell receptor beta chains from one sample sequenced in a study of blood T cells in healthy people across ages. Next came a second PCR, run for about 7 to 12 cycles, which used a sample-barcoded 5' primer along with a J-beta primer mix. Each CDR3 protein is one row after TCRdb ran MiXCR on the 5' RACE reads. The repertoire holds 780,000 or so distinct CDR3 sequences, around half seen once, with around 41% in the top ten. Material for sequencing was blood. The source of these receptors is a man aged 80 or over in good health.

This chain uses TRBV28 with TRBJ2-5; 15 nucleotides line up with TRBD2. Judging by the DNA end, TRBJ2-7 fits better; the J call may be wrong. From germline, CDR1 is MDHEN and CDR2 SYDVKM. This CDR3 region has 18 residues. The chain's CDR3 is CASSLFGGTSGRLNEQYF. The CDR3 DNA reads TGTGCCAGCAGTTTATTTGGTGGGACTAGCGGGAGGCTAAACGAGCAGTACTTC.

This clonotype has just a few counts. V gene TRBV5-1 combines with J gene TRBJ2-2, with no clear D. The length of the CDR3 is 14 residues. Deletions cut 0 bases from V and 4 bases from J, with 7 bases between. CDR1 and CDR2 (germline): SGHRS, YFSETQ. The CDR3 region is CASSLDEATGELFF. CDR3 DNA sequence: TGCGCCAGCAGCTTGGACGAGGCCACCGGGGAGCTGTTTTTT.

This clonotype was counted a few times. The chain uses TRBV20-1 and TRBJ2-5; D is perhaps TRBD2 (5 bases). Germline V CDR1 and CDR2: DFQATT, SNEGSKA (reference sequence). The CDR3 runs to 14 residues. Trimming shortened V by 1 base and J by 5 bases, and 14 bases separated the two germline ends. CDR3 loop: CSARVVGAGETQYF. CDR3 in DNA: TGCAGTGCTAGAGTGGTGGGAGCCGGGGAGACCCAGTACTTC.

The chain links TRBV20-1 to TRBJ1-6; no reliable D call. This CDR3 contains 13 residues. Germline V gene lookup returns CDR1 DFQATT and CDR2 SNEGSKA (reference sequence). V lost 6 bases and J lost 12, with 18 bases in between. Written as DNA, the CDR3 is TGCAGTGCCCGCGACCCACTAGGTCAACCCCTCCACTTT. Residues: CSARDPLGQPLHF.

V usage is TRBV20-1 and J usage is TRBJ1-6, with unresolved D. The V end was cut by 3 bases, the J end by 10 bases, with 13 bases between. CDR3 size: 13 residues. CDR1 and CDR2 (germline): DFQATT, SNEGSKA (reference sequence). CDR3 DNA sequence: TGCAGTGCTAGTTTATCCGACGAATCACCCCTCCACTTT. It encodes CSASLSDESPLHF.

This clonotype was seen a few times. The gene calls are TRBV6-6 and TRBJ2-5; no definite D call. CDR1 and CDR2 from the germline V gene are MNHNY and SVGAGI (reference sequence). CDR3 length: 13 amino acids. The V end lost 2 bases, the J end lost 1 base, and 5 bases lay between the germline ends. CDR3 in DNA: TGTGCCAGCAGTTACGTCCTCCAAGAGACCCAGTACTTC. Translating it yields CASSYVLQETQYF.

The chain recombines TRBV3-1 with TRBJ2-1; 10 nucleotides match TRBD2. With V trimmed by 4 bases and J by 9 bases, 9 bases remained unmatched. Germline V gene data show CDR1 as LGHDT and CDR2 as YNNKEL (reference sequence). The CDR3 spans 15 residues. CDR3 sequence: CASSLLGLAYGEQFF. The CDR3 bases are TGTGCCAGCAGCCTCCTGGGACTAGCGTACGGTGAGCAGTTCTTC.

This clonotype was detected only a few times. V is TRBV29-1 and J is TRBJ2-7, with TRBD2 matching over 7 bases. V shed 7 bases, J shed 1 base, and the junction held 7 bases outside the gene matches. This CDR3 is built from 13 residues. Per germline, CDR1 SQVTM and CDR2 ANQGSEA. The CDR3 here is CSGGEGGSYEQYF. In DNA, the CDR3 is TGCAGCGGAGGGGAGGGAGGGTCCTACGAGCAGTACTTC.

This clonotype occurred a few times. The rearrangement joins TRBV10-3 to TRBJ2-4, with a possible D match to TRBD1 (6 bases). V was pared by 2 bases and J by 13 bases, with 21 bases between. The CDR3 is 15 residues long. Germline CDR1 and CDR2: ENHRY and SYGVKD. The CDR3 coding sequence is TGTGCCATCAGTGAGGGTGGGGCAGGGGTTATGGAGCAGTACTTC. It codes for CAISEGGAGVMEQYF.

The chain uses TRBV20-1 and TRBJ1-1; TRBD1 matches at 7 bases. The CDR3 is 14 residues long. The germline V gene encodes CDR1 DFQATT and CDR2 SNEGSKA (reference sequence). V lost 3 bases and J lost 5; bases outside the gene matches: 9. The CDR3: CSASQGGRRTEAFF. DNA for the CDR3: TGCAGTGCTAGTCAAGGGGGCCGGCGGACTGAAGCTTTCTTT.

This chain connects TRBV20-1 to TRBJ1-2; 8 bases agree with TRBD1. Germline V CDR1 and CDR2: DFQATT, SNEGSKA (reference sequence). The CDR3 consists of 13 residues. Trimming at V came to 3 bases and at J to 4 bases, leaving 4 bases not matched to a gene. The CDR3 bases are TGCAGTGCTAGGGACAGGGTGGTCTATGGCTACACCTTC. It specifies CSARDRVVYGYTF.

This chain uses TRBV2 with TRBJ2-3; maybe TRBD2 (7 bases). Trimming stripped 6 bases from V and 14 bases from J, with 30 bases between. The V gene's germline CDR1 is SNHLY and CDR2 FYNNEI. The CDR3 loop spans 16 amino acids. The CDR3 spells CASRGASGSDGRYAYF. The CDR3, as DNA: TGTGCCAGCAGGGGGGCTAGCGGTTCTGATGGCAGATACGCGTATTTT.

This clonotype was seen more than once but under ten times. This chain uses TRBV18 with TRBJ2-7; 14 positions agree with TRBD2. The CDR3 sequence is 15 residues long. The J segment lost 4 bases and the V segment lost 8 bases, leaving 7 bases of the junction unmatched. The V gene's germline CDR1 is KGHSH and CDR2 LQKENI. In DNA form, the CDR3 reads TGTGCCAGCAGTCCGACTAGCGGGAGGGAATACGAGCAGTACTTC. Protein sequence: CASSPTSGREYEQYF.

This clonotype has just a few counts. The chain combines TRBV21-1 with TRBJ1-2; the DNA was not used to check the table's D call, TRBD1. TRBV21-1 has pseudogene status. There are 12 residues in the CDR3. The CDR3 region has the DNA TGTGCCAGCAGCAAATGGGGGCGAGGGTACACCTTC. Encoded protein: CASSKWGRGYTF.

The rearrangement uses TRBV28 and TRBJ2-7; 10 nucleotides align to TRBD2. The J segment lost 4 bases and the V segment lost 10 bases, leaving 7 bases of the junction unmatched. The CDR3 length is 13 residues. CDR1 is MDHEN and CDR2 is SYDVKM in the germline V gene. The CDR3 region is CAIRGLAEYEQYF. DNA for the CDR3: TGTGCCATCCGAGGACTAGCGGAGTACGAGCAGTACTTC.

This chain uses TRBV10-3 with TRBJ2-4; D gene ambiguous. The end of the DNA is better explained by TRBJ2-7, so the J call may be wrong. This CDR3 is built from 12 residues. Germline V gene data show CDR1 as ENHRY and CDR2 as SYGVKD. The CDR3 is CAISESSAEQYF. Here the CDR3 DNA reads TGTGCCATCAGTGAGTCTTCGGCCGAGCAGTACTTC.

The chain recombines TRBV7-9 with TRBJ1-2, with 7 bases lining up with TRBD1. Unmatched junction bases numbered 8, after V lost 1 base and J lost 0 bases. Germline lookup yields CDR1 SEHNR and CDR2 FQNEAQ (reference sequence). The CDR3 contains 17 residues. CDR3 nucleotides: TGTGCCAGCAGCTTAGACGGGACAGCGGCTGCTAACTATGGCTACACCTTC. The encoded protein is CASSLDGTAAANYGYTF.

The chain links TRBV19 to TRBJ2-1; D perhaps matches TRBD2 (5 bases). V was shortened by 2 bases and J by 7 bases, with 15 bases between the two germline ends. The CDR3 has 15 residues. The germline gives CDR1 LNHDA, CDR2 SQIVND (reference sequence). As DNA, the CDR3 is TGTGCCAGTAGTATAAGCCGGGGATCATTAAATGAGCAGTTCTTC. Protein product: CASSISRGSLNEQFF.

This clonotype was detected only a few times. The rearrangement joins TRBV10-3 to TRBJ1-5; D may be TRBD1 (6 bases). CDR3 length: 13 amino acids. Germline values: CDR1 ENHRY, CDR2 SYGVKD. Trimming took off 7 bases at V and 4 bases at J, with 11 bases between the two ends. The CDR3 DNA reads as TGTGCCATCACCCCGGACAGAAATCAGCCCCAGCATTTT. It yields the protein CAITPDRNQPQHF.

In nucleotides, the CDR3 is TGCAGTGCTATCCTCGGGAGTTCGGGGGAGCAGTACTTC. Translated, it gives CSAILGSSGEQYF. V gene TRBV20-1 combines with J gene TRBJ2-4; possibly TRBD2 for D (6 bases). Germline lookup yields CDR1 DFQATT and CDR2 SNEGSKA (reference sequence). The CDR3 is made up of 13 amino acids. V lost 4 bases to trimming and J lost 13 bases, with 20 bases between them.

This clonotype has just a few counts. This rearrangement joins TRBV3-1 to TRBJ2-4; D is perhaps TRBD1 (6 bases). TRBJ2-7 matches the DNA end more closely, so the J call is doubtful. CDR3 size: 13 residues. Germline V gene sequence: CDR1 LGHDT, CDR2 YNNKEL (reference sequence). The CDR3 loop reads CASSQRGNGEQYF. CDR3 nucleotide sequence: TGTGCCAGCAGCCAAAGGGGGAACGGCGAGCAGTACTTC.

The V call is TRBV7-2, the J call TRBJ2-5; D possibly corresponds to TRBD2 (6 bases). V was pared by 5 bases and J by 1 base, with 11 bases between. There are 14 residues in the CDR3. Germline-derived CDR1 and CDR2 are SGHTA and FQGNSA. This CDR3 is CASSTGAIQETQYF. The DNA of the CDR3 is TGTGCCAGCAGCACGGGAGCTATCCAAGAGACCCAGTACTTC. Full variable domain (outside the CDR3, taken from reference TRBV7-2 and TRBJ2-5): GAGVSQSPSNKVTEKGKDVELRCDPISGHTALYWYRQSLGQGLEFLIYFQGNSAPDKSGLPSDRFSAERTGGSVSTLTIQRTQQEDSAVYLCASSTGAIQETQYFGPGTRLLVL.

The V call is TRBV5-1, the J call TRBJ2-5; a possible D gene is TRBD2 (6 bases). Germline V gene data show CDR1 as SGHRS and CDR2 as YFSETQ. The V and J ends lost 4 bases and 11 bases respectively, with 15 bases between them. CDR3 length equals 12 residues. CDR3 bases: TGCGCCAGCAGCCTCCCGGGGGTGGAGCAGTACTTC. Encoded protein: CASSLPGVEQYF.